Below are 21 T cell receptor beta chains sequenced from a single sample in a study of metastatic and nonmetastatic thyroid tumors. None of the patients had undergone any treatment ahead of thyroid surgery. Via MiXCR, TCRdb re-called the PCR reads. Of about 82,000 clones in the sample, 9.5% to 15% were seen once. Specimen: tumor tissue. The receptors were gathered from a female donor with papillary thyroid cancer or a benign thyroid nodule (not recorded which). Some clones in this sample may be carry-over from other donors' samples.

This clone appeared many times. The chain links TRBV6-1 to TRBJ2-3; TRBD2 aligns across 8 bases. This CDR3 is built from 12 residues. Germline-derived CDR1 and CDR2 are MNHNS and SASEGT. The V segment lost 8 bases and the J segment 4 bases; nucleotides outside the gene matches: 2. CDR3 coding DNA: TGTGCCAGCTCGACTAGCGCAGATACGCAGTATTTT. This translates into CASSTSADTQYF.

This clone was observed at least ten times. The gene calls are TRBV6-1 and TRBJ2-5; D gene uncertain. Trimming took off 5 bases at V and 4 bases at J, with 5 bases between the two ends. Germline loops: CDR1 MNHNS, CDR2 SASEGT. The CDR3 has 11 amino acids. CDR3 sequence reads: CASSLIETQYF. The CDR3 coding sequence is TGTGCCAGCAGTCTTATAGAGACCCAGTACTTC.

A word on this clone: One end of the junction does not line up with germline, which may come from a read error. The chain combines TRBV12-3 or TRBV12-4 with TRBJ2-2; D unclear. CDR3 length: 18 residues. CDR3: CAISFRRLAGSSSGELFF. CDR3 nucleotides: TGTGCCATCAGTTTTCGTCGTCTGGCTGGATCTAGTTCCGGGGAGCTGTTTTTT.

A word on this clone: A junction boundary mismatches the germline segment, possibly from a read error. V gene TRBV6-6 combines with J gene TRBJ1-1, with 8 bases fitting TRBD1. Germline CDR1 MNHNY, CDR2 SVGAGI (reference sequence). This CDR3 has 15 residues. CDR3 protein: CASIKYRTGSTQAFF. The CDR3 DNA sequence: TGTGCCAGCATTAAATATCGGACAGGGAGCACTCAAGCTTTCTTT.

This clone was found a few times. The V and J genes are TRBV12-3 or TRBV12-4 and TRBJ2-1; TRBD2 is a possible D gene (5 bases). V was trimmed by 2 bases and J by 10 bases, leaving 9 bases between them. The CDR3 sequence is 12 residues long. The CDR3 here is CASSLSPGEQFF. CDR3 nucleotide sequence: TGTGCCAGCAGTTTATCACCGGGAGAGCAGTTCTTC.

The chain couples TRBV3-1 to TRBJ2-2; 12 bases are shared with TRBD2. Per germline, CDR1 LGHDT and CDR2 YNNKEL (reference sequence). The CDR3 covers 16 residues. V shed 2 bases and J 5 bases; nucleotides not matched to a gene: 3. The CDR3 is CASSQIGLAGTGELFF. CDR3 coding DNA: TGTGCCAGCAGCCAAATCGGACTAGCGGGGACCGGGGAGCTGTTTTTT.

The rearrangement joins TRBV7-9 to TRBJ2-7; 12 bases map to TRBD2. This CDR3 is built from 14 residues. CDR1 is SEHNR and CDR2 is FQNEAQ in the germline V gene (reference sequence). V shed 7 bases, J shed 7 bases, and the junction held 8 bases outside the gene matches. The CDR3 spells CASIPSGRAAEQYF. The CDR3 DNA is TGTGCCAGCATCCCTAGCGGGAGGGCCGCTGAGCAGTACTTC.

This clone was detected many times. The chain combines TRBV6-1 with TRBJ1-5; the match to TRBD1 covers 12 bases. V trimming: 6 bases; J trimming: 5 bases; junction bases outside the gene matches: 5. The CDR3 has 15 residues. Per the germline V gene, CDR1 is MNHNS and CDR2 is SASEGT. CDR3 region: CASRGGQGAYQPQHF. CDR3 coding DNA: TGTGCCAGCAGAGGGGGACAGGGGGCTTATCAGCCCCAGCATTTT.

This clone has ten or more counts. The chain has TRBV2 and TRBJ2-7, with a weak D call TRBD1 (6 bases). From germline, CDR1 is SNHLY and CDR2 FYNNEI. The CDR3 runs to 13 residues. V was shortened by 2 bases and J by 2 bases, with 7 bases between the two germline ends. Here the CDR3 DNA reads TGTGCCAGCAGTGAAAGGGACACCTACGAGCAGTACTTC. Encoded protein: CASSERDTYEQYF.

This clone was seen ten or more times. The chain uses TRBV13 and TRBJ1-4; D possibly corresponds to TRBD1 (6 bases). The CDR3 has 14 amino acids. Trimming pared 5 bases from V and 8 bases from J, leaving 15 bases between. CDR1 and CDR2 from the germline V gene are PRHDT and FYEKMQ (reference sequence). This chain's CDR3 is CASSEDRPSEKLFF. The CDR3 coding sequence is TGTGCCAGCAGCGAGGACAGACCATCCGAAAAACTGTTTTTT.

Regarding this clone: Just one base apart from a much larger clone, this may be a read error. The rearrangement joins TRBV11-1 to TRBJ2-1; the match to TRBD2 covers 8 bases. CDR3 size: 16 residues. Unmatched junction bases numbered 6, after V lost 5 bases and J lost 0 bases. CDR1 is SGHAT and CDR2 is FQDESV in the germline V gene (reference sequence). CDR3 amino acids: CASSPMTSVSYNEQFF. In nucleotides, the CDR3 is TGTGCCAGCAGCCCGATGACTAGCGTCTCCTACAATGAGCAGTTCTTC.

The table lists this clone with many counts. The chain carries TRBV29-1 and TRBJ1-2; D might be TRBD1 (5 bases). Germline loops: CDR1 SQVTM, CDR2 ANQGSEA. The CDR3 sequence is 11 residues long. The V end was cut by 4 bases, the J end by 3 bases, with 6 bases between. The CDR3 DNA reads TGCAGCGTTGCGGGACACTATGGCTACACCTTC. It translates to CSVAGHYGYTF.

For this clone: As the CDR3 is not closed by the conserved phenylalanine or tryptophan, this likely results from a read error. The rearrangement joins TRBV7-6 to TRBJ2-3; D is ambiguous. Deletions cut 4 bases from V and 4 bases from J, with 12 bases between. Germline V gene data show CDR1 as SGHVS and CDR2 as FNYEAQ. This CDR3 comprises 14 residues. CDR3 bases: TGTGCCAGCAGCTCGACCCTCAGCGCAGATACGCAGTATTCT. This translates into CASSSTLSADTQYS.

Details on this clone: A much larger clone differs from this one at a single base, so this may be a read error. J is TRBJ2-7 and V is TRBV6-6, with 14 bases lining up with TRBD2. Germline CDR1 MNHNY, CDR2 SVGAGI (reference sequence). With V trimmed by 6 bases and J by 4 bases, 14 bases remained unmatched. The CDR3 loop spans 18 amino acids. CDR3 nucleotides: TGTGCCAGCAGGACCGGGACTAGCGGGGGCCAGCGGGCTTACGAGCAGTACTTC. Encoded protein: CASRTGTSGGQRAYEQYF.

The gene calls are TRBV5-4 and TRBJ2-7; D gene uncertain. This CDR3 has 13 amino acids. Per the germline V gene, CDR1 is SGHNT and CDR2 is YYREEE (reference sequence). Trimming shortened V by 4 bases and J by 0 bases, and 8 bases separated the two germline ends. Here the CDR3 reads CASSHHNSYEQYF. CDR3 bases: TGTGCCAGCAGCCACCATAACTCCTACGAGCAGTACTTC.

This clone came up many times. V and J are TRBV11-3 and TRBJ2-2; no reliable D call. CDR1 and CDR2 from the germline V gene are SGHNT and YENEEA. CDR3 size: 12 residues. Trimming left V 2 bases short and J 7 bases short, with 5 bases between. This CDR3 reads CASSLLGGELFF. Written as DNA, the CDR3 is TGTGCCAGCAGCTTACTCGGCGGGGAGCTGTTTTTT.

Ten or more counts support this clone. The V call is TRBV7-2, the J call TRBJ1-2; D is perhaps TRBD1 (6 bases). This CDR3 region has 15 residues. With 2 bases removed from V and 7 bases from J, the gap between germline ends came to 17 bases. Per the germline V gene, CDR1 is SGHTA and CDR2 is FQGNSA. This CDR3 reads CASSLLVGGGRGYTF. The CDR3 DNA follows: TGTGCCAGCAGCTTATTGGTCGGGGGCGGGCGTGGCTACACCTTC.

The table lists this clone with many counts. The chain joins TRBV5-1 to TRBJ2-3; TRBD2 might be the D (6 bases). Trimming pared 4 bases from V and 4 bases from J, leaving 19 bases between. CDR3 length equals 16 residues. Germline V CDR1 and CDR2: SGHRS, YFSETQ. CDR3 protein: CASSRGTHQAPDTQYF. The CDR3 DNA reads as TGCGCCAGCAGCAGAGGGACTCATCAAGCACCAGATACGCAGTATTTT.

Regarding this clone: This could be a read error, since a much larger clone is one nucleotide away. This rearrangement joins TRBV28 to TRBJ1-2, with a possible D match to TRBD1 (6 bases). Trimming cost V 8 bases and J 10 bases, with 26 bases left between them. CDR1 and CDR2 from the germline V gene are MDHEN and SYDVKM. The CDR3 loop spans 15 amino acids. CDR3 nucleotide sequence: TGTGCCAGCCGGGGACAAGTCGACCCTTGGGATGTCTACACCTTC. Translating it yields CASRGQVDPWDVYTF.

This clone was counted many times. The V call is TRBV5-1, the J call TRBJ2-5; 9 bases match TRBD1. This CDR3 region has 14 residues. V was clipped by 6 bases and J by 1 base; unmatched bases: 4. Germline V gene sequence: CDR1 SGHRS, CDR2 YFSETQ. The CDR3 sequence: CASTTGGVQETQYF. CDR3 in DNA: TGCGCCAGCACGACAGGGGGGGTCCAAGAGACCCAGTACTTC.

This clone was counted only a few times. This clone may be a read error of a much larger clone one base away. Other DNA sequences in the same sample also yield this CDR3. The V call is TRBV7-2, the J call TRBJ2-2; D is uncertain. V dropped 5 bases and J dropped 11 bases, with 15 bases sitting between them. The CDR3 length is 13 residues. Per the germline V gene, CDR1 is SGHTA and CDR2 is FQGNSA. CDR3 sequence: CASSPLSRGELFF. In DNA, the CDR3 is TGTGCCAGCAGCCCCCTAAGCCGCGGTGAGCTGTTTTTT.